The 7 T cell receptor beta chains reported below all come from one sample, sequenced in a study of blood T cell repertoires in COVID-19. Only in-frame clones appear in the TCRdb table, and some are missing; sequencing was by immunoSEQ multiplex PCR. The repertoire holds 150,000 to 200,000 clones, with about 80% as singletons. Sequenced material: peripheral blood. These receptor sequences come from a woman older than 75 with acute or convalescent COVID-19.

V is TRBV5-6 and J is TRBJ1-1; perhaps TRBD1 as D (5 bases). The V end was cut by 3 bases, the J end by 6 bases, with 12 bases between. The CDR3 sequence is 13 residues long. The V gene's germline CDR1 is SGHDT and CDR2 YYEEEE. CDR3 in DNA: TGTGCCAGCAGCTACTGGGGGGACCCTGAAGCTTTCTTT. Translated: CASSYWGDPEAFF.

The rearrangement uses TRBV27 and TRBJ1-1, with TRBD1 matching over 8 bases. CDR3 length: 15 residues. Looked up from germline, CDR1 is MNHEY and CDR2 is SMNVEV (reference sequence). After removal of 6 bases from V and 5 bases from J, the junction contained 11 bases not matched to a gene. The CDR3 nucleotides are TGTGCCAGCAGCCCCGACAGGGGACGGTATACTGAAGCTTTCTTT. Amino acid sequence: CASSPDRGRYTEAFF.

V gene TRBV19 combines with J gene TRBJ2-7, with 10 bases matching TRBD2. From germline, CDR1 is LNHDA and CDR2 SQIVND (reference sequence). Losses at the gene ends were 5 bases for V and 4 bases for J; bases not matched to a gene: 8. There are 15 residues in the CDR3. As DNA, the CDR3 is TGTGCCAGTAGTCCGAGTCGAGCGGGAGGGTACGAGCAGTACTTC. This encodes CASSPSRAGGYEQYF. The variable domain in full, completed from reference TRBV19 and TRBJ2-7, reads DGGITQSPKYLFRKEGQNVTLSCEQNLNHDAMYWYRQDPGQGLRLIYYSQIVNDFQKGDIAEGYSVSREKKESFPLTVTSAQKNPTAFYLCASSPSRAGGYEQYFGPGTRLTVT.

The genes are TRBV29-1 and TRBJ1-1; D gene ambiguous. Germline values: CDR1 SQVTM, CDR2 ANQGSEA. Trimming took off 6 bases at V and 7 bases at J, with 12 bases between the two ends. CDR3 size: 11 residues. In DNA form, the CDR3 reads TGCAGCGTCCGAGGAGCCGTTGAAGCTTTCTTT. Its protein product is CSVRGAVEAFF.

This chain joins TRBV18 and TRBJ1-2; perhaps TRBD1 as D (5 bases). The CDR3 has 14 residues. V lost 3 bases and J lost 3, with 11 bases in between. The germline CDR1 and CDR2 sequences are KGHSH and LQKENI. Here the CDR3 reads CASSPGGTDYGYTF. CDR3 coding DNA: TGTGCCAGCTCACCGGGGGGTACCGACTATGGCTACACCTTC. The complete variable domain, with remaining parts taken from reference TRBV18 and TRBJ1-2, reads NAGVMQNPRHLVRRRGQEARLRCSPMKGHSHVYWYRQLPEEGLKFMVYLQKENIIDESGMPKERFSAEFPKEGPSILRIQQVVRGDSAAYFCASSPGGTDYGYTFGSGTRLTVV.

This clone was seen once. The rearrangement links TRBV5-1 to TRBJ1-1, with 7 bases aligning to TRBD1. From germline, CDR1 is SGHRS and CDR2 YFSETQ. This CDR3 comprises 15 residues. Losses at the gene ends were 1 base for V and 6 bases for J; bases not matched to a gene: 9. The CDR3 DNA is TGCGCCAGCAGCTTGATAGGGGGCTCTGGGGCTGAAGCTTTCTTT. Its translation: CASSLIGGSGAEAFF.

In this sample, this clone turned up a few times. The chain is built from TRBV5-6 and TRBJ2-2; 11 nucleotides agree with TRBD1. The germline gives CDR1 SGHDT, CDR2 YYEEEE. CDR3 length equals 15 residues. V lost 4 bases to trimming and J lost 3 bases; unmatched junction nucleotides: 2. CDR3 in amino acids: CASSPGQGDTGELFF. For the CDR3, the DNA is TGTGCCAGCAGCCCGGGACAGGGGGACACCGGGGAGCTGTTTTTT.